The 23 T cell receptor beta chains listed next were all sequenced from one sample in a study of blood T cell repertoires in COVID-19. The repertoire was sequenced with immunoSEQ multiplex PCR; TCRdb's copy has only in-frame clones and lacks some. The data show about 110,000 clones, less than 75% seen once. The sample comprised peripheral blood. The receptors come from a middle-aged woman with acute or convalescent COVID-19.

The J gene is TRBJ2-3, the V gene TRBV3-1 (or the pseudogene TRBV3-2); the match to TRBD1 covers 7 bases. Looked up from germline, CDR1 is LGHDT and CDR2 is YNNKEL (reference sequence). The CDR3 is made up of 16 amino acids. With V trimmed by 4 bases and J by 3 bases, 10 bases remained unmatched. In nucleotides, the CDR3 is TGTGCCAGCAGCCTTAGTAATAGGGGGCCTACAGATACGCAGTATTTT. Translating gives CASSLSNRGPTDTQYF.

This clone was recorded a few times. V gene TRBV3-1 (or the pseudogene TRBV3-2) combines with J gene TRBJ1-5, with a tentative D call TRBD1 (5 bases). Germline V gene data show CDR1 as LGHDT and CDR2 as YNNKEL (reference sequence). V was clipped by 4 bases and J by 0 bases, with 10 bases between them. This CDR3 has 15 amino acids. In DNA form, the CDR3 reads TGTGCCAGCAGCCGCGGGAGGGGTAGCAATCAGCCCCAGCATTTT. Amino acids: CASSRGRGSNQPQHF.

V gene TRBV5-6 combines with J gene TRBJ2-5; unclear D gene. The V gene's germline CDR1 is SGHDT and CDR2 YYEEEE. The V gene lost 4 bases and the J gene lost 3 bases, with 4 bases spanning the gap. This CDR3 spans 11 amino acids. In DNA, the CDR3 is TGTGCCAGCAGCGTAAAAGAGACCCAGTACTTC. Its translation: CASSVKETQYF.

This chain connects TRBV5-4 to TRBJ1-1, with D tentatively TRBD1 (6 bases). The V and J ends lost 3 bases and 3 bases respectively, with 9 bases between them. The CDR3 runs to 13 residues. In germline, CDR1 is SGHNT, CDR2 YYREEE (reference sequence). In DNA, the CDR3 is TGTGCCAGCAGCTCACAGGGATACACTGAAGCTTTCTTT. This codes for CASSSQGYTEAFF.

This clone was seen more than once but under ten times. The J gene is TRBJ2-5, the V gene TRBV30; 9 positions match TRBD2. The CDR3 covers 17 residues. Germline CDR1 GTSNPN, CDR2 SVGIG (reference sequence). V lost 3 bases, J lost 1 base, and 12 bases stayed unmatched. In DNA, the CDR3 is TGTGCCTGGAGCCCCTTGGGGCTAGCGGGACTCCAAGAGACCCAGTACTTC. As protein: CAWSPLGLAGLQETQYF.

The chain has TRBV5-1 and TRBJ2-3, with D possibly TRBD1 on 6 matching bases. Trimming took off 3 bases at V and 6 bases at J, with 17 bases between the two ends. This CDR3 spans 15 amino acids. Germline V lookup: CDR1 SGHRS, CDR2 YFSETQ. The CDR3 here is CASSSGVWETDTQYF. The CDR3 DNA reads TGCGCCAGCAGCTCAGGGGTTTGGGAAACCGATACGCAGTATTTT.

The chain couples TRBV18 to TRBJ2-3, with TRBD2 identical over 12 bases. Trimming took 6 bases from V and 2 from J; bases not matched to a gene: 9. Germline CDR1 and CDR2: KGHSH and LQKENI. The CDR3 length is 17 residues. CDR3 region: CASSATSGGSFTDTQYF. The CDR3 DNA sequence: TGTGCCAGCTCTGCGACTAGCGGGGGTTCCTTCACAGATACGCAGTATTTT.

This clone was observed a handful of times. This rearrangement joins TRBV5-5 to TRBJ1-5; a weak D match, TRBD1 (6 bases). CDR1 is SGHKS, CDR2 YYEKEE, per germline (reference sequence). Deletions cut 4 bases from V and 5 bases from J, with 10 bases between. This CDR3 is 13 amino acids long. The CDR3 DNA is TGTGCCAGCAGCGTACAGGGCGATCAGCCCCAGCATTTT. This sequence encodes CASSVQGDQPQHF.

This clone was found many times. Other DNA sequences in the same sample also yield this CDR3. The CDR3 region is CASSEAGGAYEQYF. CDR3 nucleotide sequence: TGTGCCAGCAGTGAAGCCGGGGGGGCGTACGAGCAGTACTTC. The V gene is TRBV6-1, the J gene TRBJ2-7, with 8 bases that match TRBD2. The germline V gene encodes CDR1 MNHNS and CDR2 SASEGT. With 0 bases clipped from V and 4 bases from J, the junction kept 2 bases outside the gene matches. This CDR3 spans 14 amino acids.

V gene TRBV5-1 combines with J gene TRBJ1-2; TRBD1 might be the D (6 bases). The CDR3 loop spans 16 amino acids. Deletions cut 3 bases from V and 1 base from J, with 16 bases between. Germline V gene data show CDR1 as SGHRS and CDR2 as YFSETQ. The CDR3 loop is CASSSGTQSYNYGYTF. The CDR3 nucleotides are TGCGCCAGCAGCTCCGGGACACAATCCTATAACTATGGCTACACCTTC.

In this sample, this clone turned up once. The J gene is TRBJ2-7, the V gene TRBV18; D is ambiguous. This CDR3 has 13 amino acids. V lost 4 bases and J lost 3, with 10 bases in between. Per the germline V gene, CDR1 is KGHSH and CDR2 is LQKENI. The CDR3 here is CASSLTEFYEQYF. DNA of the CDR3: TGTGCCAGCTCACTTACAGAATTCTACGAGCAGTACTTC.

This rearrangement joins TRBV29-1 to TRBJ1-3, with D tentatively TRBD1 (5 bases). Trimming pared 1 base from V and 2 bases from J, leaving 12 bases between. CDR3 length: 15 amino acids. Germline assignment: CDR1 SQVTM and CDR2 ANQGSEA. CDR3 sequence reads: CSVEGPTDPGNTIYF. CDR3 bases: TGCAGCGTTGAAGGCCCGACAGATCCTGGAAACACCATATATTTT.

This clone was detected only once. The chain couples TRBV11-2 to TRBJ2-1, with a tentative D call TRBD2 (6 bases). Trimming took off 1 base at V and 6 bases at J, with 16 bases between the two ends. The V gene's germline CDR1 is SGHAT and CDR2 FQNNGV. The CDR3 has 16 amino acids. CDR3 region: CASSLVGTRLGNEQFF. The CDR3 DNA is TGTGCCAGCAGCTTAGTGGGGACTCGCCTTGGCAATGAGCAGTTCTTC.

This chain uses TRBV5-1 with TRBJ2-5; D ambiguous. Germline CDR1 and CDR2: SGHRS and YFSETQ. Deletions cut 4 bases from V and 5 bases from J, with 12 bases between. The CDR3 contains 13 residues. CDR3 nucleotide sequence: TGCGCCAGCAGCCCCCGTGAGGTGGAGACCCAGTACTTC. Its translation: CASSPREVETQYF.

The CDR3 region has the DNA TGCGCCAGCAGCCCCGAAGGGGATCAGCCCCAGCATTTT. Its translation is CASSPEGDQPQHF. The chain recombines TRBV5-1 with TRBJ1-5; possible D gene TRBD1, 5 bases. The V end was cut by 4 bases, the J end by 5 bases, with 10 bases between. The CDR3 is made up of 13 amino acids. The germline CDR1 and CDR2 sequences are SGHRS and YFSETQ.

This rearrangement joins TRBV7-7 to TRBJ2-5, with D hard to call. The germline CDR1 and CDR2 sequences are SSHAT and FNYEAQ (reference sequence). Deletions cut 5 bases from V and 4 bases from J, with 11 bases between. The length of the CDR3 is 13 residues. CDR3 region: CASSPHQLETQYF. CDR3 nucleotides: TGTGCCAGCAGCCCACACCAGTTAGAGACCCAGTACTTC.

The chain employs TRBV6-6 and TRBJ2-2; D is unresolved. V shed 7 bases and J shed 0 bases, with 6 bases lying between them. CDR3 size: 13 residues. Per the germline V gene, CDR1 is MNHNY and CDR2 is SVGAGI (reference sequence). Here the CDR3 reads CASKNTNTGELFF. The CDR3 DNA follows: TGTGCCAGCAAGAACACGAACACCGGGGAGCTGTTTTTT.

This chain links TRBV7-9 with TRBJ1-1, with TRBD1 identical over 7 bases. Trimming cost V 1 base and J 11 bases; bases outside gene matches: 4. Germline CDR1 reads SEHNR; CDR2 reads FQNEAQ (reference sequence). This CDR3 is built from 12 residues. The CDR3 here is CASSLDLGGAFF. CDR3 coding DNA: TGTGCCAGCAGCTTAGACTTAGGGGGCGCTTTCTTT.

This clone was recorded a few times. V and J are TRBV28 and TRBJ1-3, with 8 bases lining up with TRBD1. V shed 1 base, J shed 7 bases, and the junction held 12 bases outside the gene matches. CDR3 length equals 17 residues. Germline V gene data show CDR1 as MDHEN and CDR2 as SYDVKM. The CDR3 DNA follows: TGTGCCAGCAGTTTATTGGCAGGGGGCGCGGGACTGAACACCATATATTTT. Protein: CASSLLAGGAGLNTIYF.

The chain uses TRBV7-9 and TRBJ1-3; D perhaps matches TRBD1 (6 bases). V gave up 3 bases and J gave up 8 bases, with 11 bases separating them. The germline CDR1 and CDR2 sequences are SEHNR and FQNEAQ (reference sequence). CDR3 length: 13 amino acids. The CDR3: CASSFSQGDTIYF. The CDR3, as DNA: TGTGCCAGCAGCTTCTCACAGGGTGACACCATATATTTT.

The V call is TRBV20-1, the J call TRBJ1-5, with 7 bases fitting TRBD1. Germline V CDR1 and CDR2: DFQATT, SNEGSKA (reference sequence). The length of the CDR3 is 14 residues. The V segment lost 3 bases and the J segment 11 bases; nucleotides outside the gene matches: 13. CDR3 loop: CSASQGVAKSAQHF. The CDR3 coding sequence is TGCAGTGCTAGTCAGGGGGTGGCCAAATCAGCCCAGCATTTT.

The gene calls are TRBV28 and TRBJ1-5; D is perhaps TRBD1 (5 bases). Germline-derived CDR1 and CDR2 are MDHEN and SYDVKM. This CDR3 spans 12 amino acids. V gave up 7 bases and J gave up 4 bases, with 8 bases separating them. CDR3 nucleotide sequence: TGTGCCAGCAACAGGCAAAATCAGCCCCAGCATTTT. Its protein product is CASNRQNQPQHF.

The DNA of the CDR3 is TGCGCCAGCAGCCCCGGGACAGGAAGGGCCGGGGAGCTGTTTTTT. As protein: CASSPGTGRAGELFF. The chain couples TRBV5-1 to TRBJ2-2; the match to TRBD1 covers 8 bases. J lost 6 bases, V lost 4 bases, and 8 bases had no gene match. CDR3 length: 15 amino acids. Germline V CDR1 and CDR2: SGHRS, YFSETQ.